This is a list of T cell receptor beta chains from one sample in a study of graft-versus-host responses after intestinal transplantation. These TCRs are of unknown antigen specificity. Here immunoSEQ multiplex PCR was the method, and the copy in TCRdb shows in-frame clones only, minus some. This sample has about 97,000 clones, with roughly 91% found just once. Sequenced material: unstimulated CD4+ T cells sorted from spleen or lymph node cells, taken before transplant. The receptors shown here come from a human donor who was the organ donor for an intestinal transplant. Each CDR3 is given with its conserved first and last residue. Fields, in order: clone size, D gene, V gene, J gene, CDR3 DNA, CDR3 protein. The D gene is left open where the match is weak. Some rows have no size entry. The others give once, few or many, or a class for an expanded clone.

abundance: NA
d_gene: NA
v_gene: TRBV28
j_gene: TRBJ1-6
CDR3nt: TGTGCCAGCAGTTCGGACACCTTTAAGAGCTCCTATAATTCACCCCTCCACTTT
CDR3aa: CASSSDTFKSSYNSPLHF

abundance: NA
d_gene: TRBD1
v_gene: TRBV5-1
j_gene: TRBJ1-1
CDR3nt: TGCGCCAGCAGCTACACCGGGACAGGGGAAGCTTTCTTT
CDR3aa: CASSYTGTGEAFF

abundance: NA
d_gene: TRBD1
v_gene: TRBV18
j_gene: TRBJ1-4
CDR3nt: TGTGCCAGCTCACCCCTCGGGACAGGGGGGGAAAAACTGTTTTTT
CDR3aa: CASSPLGTGGEKLFF

abundance: NA
d_gene: TRBD1
v_gene: TRBV6-6
j_gene: TRBJ1-5
CDR3nt: TGTGCCAGCAGGACAGGGGGCGCCGGCAATCAGCCCCAGCATTTT
CDR3aa: CASRTGGAGNQPQHF

abundance: NA
d_gene: TRBD1
v_gene: TRBV28
j_gene: TRBJ1-5
CDR3nt: TGTGCCAGCAGTTCAGGACAGGGCTTTTATAGCAATCAGCCCCAGCATTTT
CDR3aa: CASSSGQGFYSNQPQHF

abundance: NA
d_gene: TRBD1
v_gene: TRBV5-1
j_gene: TRBJ1-6
CDR3nt: TGCGCCAGCAGCTTTGCAGGGGGGAGCTCCTATAATTCACCCCTCCACTTT
CDR3aa: CASSFAGGSSYNSPLHF

abundance: once
d_gene: TRBD1
v_gene: TRBV5-6
j_gene: TRBJ1-3
CDR3nt: TGTGCCAGCAGCAGGACAGGGGCTGGAAACACCATATATTTT
CDR3aa: CASSRTGAGNTIYF

abundance: NA
d_gene: TRBD1
v_gene: TRBV30
j_gene: TRBJ1-1
CDR3nt: TGTGCCTGGGGGACAGGGTACACTGAAGCTTTCTTT
CDR3aa: CAWGTGYTEAFF

abundance: few
d_gene: NA
v_gene: TRBV18
j_gene: TRBJ1-1
CDR3nt: TGTGCCAGCTCACCCCAGGATTCCCTGACTGAAGCTTTCTTT
CDR3aa: CASSPQDSLTEAFF

abundance: NA
d_gene: NA
v_gene: TRBV28
j_gene: TRBJ1-1
CDR3nt: TGTGCCAGTATGGGGGGGTATAGCACTGAAGCTTTCTTT
CDR3aa: CASMGGYSTEAFF

abundance: once
d_gene: TRBD2
v_gene: TRBV5-1
j_gene: TRBJ2-3
CDR3nt: TGCGCCAGCAGCGGGGGGTCGGGGGGGAGCACAGATACGCAGTATTTT
CDR3aa: CASSGGSGGSTDTQYF

abundance: NA
d_gene: TRBD1
v_gene: TRBV4-1
j_gene: TRBJ1-1
CDR3nt: TGCGCCAGCAGCCGACAGGGGTTGAACACTGAAGCTTTCTTT
CDR3aa: CASSRQGLNTEAFF

abundance: NA
d_gene: TRBD1
v_gene: TRBV19
j_gene: TRBJ2-7
CDR3nt: TGTGCCAGTAGTACCTCCACAGGGGTCCGCCTAAACGAGCAGTACTTC
CDR3aa: CASSTSTGVRLNEQYF

abundance: NA
d_gene: NA
v_gene: TRBV16
j_gene: TRBJ1-1
CDR3nt: TGTGCCAGCAGCGCGCTCGGGTTGGGGCAAACTGAAGCTTTCTTT
CDR3aa: CASSALGLGQTEAFF

abundance: NA
d_gene: TRBD1
v_gene: TRBV30
j_gene: TRBJ1-2
CDR3nt: TGTGCCTGGAGAGCTGGACAGGGGGCTGAGGGCTACACCTTC
CDR3aa: CAWRAGQGAEGYTF

abundance: NA
d_gene: TRBD1
v_gene: TRBV2
j_gene: TRBJ1-4
CDR3nt: TGTGCCAGCAGGGGGACAGCAACCTATGAAAAACTGTTTTTT
CDR3aa: CASRGTATYEKLFF

abundance: NA
d_gene: NA
v_gene: TRBV4-2
j_gene: TRBJ1-1
CDR3nt: TGTGCCAGCAGCCCAGACAGGTTGAACACTGAAGCTTTCTTT
CDR3aa: CASSPDRLNTEAFF

abundance: NA
d_gene: NA
v_gene: TRBV7-7
j_gene: TRBJ2-5
CDR3nt: TGTGCTAGCAGCCTCGCGACCACCCTCGGGGGAGAGACCCAGTACTTC
CDR3aa: CASSLATTLGGETQYF

abundance: NA
d_gene: NA
v_gene: TRBV20-1
j_gene: TRBJ2-7
CDR3nt: TGCAGTGCTAGACTGAGTCTCGAGCAGTACTTC
CDR3aa: CSARLSLEQYF

abundance: NA
d_gene: TRBD1
v_gene: TRBV2
j_gene: TRBJ1-4
CDR3nt: TGTGCCAGCAGTGCCCGGGACAGGGGTCGTAGGGTAGGCGAAAAACTGTTTTTT
CDR3aa: CASSARDRGRRVGEKLFF

abundance: NA
d_gene: TRBD2
v_gene: TRBV7-9
j_gene: TRBJ2-5
CDR3nt: TGTGCCAGCAGCTTCCTAGCGGGGATTTACGGGGGACAAGAGACCCAGTACTTC
CDR3aa: CASSFLAGIYGGQETQYF

abundance: NA
d_gene: TRBD2
v_gene: TRBV18
j_gene: TRBJ2-7
CDR3nt: TGTGCCAGCTCACCAACTAGCGGGGGGGGCTTGTCGGGCCCCGAGCAGTACTTC
CDR3aa: CASSPTSGGGLSGPEQYF

abundance: NA
d_gene: TRBD1
v_gene: TRBV30
j_gene: TRBJ1-6
CDR3nt: TGTGCCTGGAGTCACGGGACAGGGCCCTCCTATAATTCACCCCTCCACTTT
CDR3aa: CAWSHGTGPSYNSPLHF

abundance: NA
d_gene: TRBD2
v_gene: TRBV5-1
j_gene: TRBJ2-5
CDR3nt: TGCGCCAGCAGCCCGGGACTAGCGGGGGGGCTGGAGACCCAGTACTTC
CDR3aa: CASSPGLAGGLETQYF

abundance: NA
d_gene: NA
v_gene: TRBV10-3
j_gene: TRBJ2-7
CDR3nt: TGTGCCATCAGTGACCTGGACAGATCCTACGAGCAGTACTTC
CDR3aa: CAISDLDRSYEQYF

abundance: NA
d_gene: NA
v_gene: TRBV6-5
j_gene: TRBJ1-2
CDR3nt: TGTGCCAGCAGTGGAAGGCCTGGGGGGAGGGGCTACACCTTC
CDR3aa: CASSGRPGGRGYTF

abundance: NA
d_gene: NA
v_gene: TRBV19
j_gene: TRBJ2-5
CDR3nt: TGTGCCAGTAGTAAAGGACAGATTTCGGAGACCCAGTACTTC
CDR3aa: CASSKGQISETQYF

abundance: NA
d_gene: TRBD2
v_gene: TRBV5-1
j_gene: TRBJ2-5
CDR3nt: TGCGCCAGCAGCTGGGACCTCTACCCTGCTAGCGGTAAAGAGACCCAGTACTTC
CDR3aa: CASSWDLYPASGKETQYF